This T cell receptor beta chain is drawn from a study of blood T cell repertoires in COVID-19 (dated by TCRdb to 2019 to 2021). At the level of the whole study: The collaborator samples originated in the United States, Italy and Spain and spanned the acute and convalescent phases of COVID-19. A de-identified subject ID, COVID-19 status, age in years and sex were almost always included in the sample metadata. The dataset comprised deeply sampled blood TCRbeta repertoires from subjects exposed to, actively infected with, or recovered from COVID-19. Samples were obtained from the ongoing ImmuneRACE study (first 160 participants) and from over 1,000 subjects provided by 6 global collaborators. A freely available public database, intended as a resource for researchers studying the immune response to SARS-CoV-2, is where the repertoires were released. Where available, HLA class I and class II types were obtained from metadata supplied by the sample provider rather than from assay-based typing. The material from the prospective study consisted of cDNA or gDNA derived from T cells, B-cell-depleted T cells, or PBMCs. The research as a whole found: Clinical and demographic metadata were provided uncurated, with the amount varying by source and participant.

The immunoSEQ Assay, a bias-controlled multiplex PCR, was used to amplify TCRbeta CDR3 regions from genomic DNA. The authors processed their data as follows. The number of nucleated cells in each sample was estimated by amplification of reference gene primers within the assay. Sequence reads were collapsed and filtered to measure the absolute abundance of every unique TCRbeta CDR3 rearrangement. For each sample, productive Simpson clonality was calculated as the square root of Simpson's diversity index across productive rearrangements. TCRdb provides this immuneACCESS table in a form limited to in-frame rearrangements. Some clones are lacking; in checked studies, under half of them reflect an unresolved V gene, and why the rest are absent is not known. Clone size and V and J calls were adopted from that table, with D and trimming inferred from the DNA. In this sample the table shows roughly 250,000 clones, around 79% of which occur a single time. The leading ten clones occupy 3% to 3.5% of the sample.

Whole blood was collected in K2EDTA tubes by collaborating institutions according to the institutions' own protocols. For TCRbeta analysis, collaborator samples were shipped as frozen whole blood, as isolated PBMCs, or as DNA extracted from either sample type. This clone came up once. There is no known antigen for this receptor. Nothing much larger sits one base from this clone, and base qualities are not available. Counted from cysteine to phenylalanine, this CDR3 has 17 amino acids. The only DNA kept is the CDR3, 51 bases in frame from the first base. V and J lose 2 bases and 0 bases, and a span of 17 bases separates them. CDR1 and CDR2 (MNHNS, SASEGT) derive from the germline V gene.

This clonotype was sampled from a woman over 75 with acute or convalescent COVID-19. The chain is assembled from TRBV6-1 and TRBJ2-7, with the D gene call left open. The specimen was peripheral blood. The nucleotides are TGTGCCAGCAGTGAACCCCGCGCCAGGTCGAGCTCCTACGAGCAGTACTTC. Translated, it reads CASSEPRARSSSYEQYF.